The entry below describes one T cell receptor (beta chain). Germline V gene data show CDR1 as SEHNR and CDR2 as FQNEAQ (reference sequence). The CDR3 runs to 14 residues. Unmatched junction bases numbered 10, after V lost 3 bases and J lost 9 bases. Methods used by the authors: For nucleated cells, counts were estimated from reference gene primer amplification. Produced via immunoSEQ multiplex PCR; TCRdb's table is partial and in-frame only. V and J calls and clone size are as listed in that table; D and trimming were resolved from the DNA. The table has about 170,000 clones, roughly 80% seen once. These data come from a study of blood T cell repertoires in COVID-19. As for the study in general: T cells, B-cell-depleted T cells, or PBMCs provided the cDNA or gDNA that served as material.

Input material: peripheral blood. This receptor was taken from a woman aged 80 or over with acute or convalescent COVID-19. The chain recombines TRBV7-9 with TRBJ2-5; TRBD2 aligns across 7 bases. The CDR3 loop is CASSLQLDRGAQYF. The CDR3 DNA reads as TGTGCCAGCAGCTTGCAGCTAGACCGGGGGGCCCAGTACTTC.